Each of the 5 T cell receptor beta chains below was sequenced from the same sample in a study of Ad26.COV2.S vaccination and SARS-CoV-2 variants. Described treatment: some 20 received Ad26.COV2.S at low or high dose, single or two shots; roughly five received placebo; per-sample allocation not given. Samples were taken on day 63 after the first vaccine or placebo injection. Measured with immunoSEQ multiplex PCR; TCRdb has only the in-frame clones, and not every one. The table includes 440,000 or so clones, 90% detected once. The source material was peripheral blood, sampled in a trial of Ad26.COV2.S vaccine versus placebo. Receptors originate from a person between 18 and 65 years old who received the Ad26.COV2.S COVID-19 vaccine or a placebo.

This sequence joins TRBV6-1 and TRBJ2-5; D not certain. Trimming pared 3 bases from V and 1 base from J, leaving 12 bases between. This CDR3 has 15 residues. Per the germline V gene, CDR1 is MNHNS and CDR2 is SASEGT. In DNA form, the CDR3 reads TGTGCCAGCAGTGAGAACTGGGGTCCCCAAGAGACCCAGTACTTC. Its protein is CASSENWGPQETQYF.

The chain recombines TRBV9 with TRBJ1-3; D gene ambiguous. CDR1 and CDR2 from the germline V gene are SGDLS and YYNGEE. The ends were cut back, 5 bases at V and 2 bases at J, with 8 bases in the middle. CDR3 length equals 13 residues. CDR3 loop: CASSSGAGNTIYF. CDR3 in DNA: TGTGCCAGCAGTAGCGGGGCTGGAAACACCATATATTTT.

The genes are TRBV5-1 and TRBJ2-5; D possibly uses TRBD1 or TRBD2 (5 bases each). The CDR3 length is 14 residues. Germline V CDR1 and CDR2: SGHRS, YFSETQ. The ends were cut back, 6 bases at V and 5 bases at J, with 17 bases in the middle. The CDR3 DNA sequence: TGCGCCAGCACCGGGACGGCGAGTAGGGAGACCCAGTACTTC. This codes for CASTGTASRETQYF.

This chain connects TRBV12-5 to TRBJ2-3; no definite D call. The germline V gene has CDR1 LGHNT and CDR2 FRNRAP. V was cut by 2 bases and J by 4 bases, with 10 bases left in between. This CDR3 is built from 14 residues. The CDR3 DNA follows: TGTGCTAGTGGTTTGTATCTCTCTTCAGATACGCAGTATTTT. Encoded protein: CASGLYLSSDTQYF.

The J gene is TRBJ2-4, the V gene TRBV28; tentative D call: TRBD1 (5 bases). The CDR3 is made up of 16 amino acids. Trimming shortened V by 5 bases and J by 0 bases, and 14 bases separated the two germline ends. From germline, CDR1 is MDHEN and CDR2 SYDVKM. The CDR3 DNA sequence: TGTGCCAGCAGTGCCCAGGGTATACTAGCCAAAAACATTCAGTACTTC. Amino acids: CASSAQGILAKNIQYF. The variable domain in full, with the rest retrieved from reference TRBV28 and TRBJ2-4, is DVKVTQSSRYLVKRTGEKVFLECVQDMDHENMFWYRQDPGLGLRLIYFSYDVKMKEKGDIPEGYSVSREKKERFSLILESASTNQTSMYLCASSAQGILAKNIQYFGAGTRLSVL.